The clone carrying this T cell receptor (beta chain) showed up just once. Its antigen is still unknown. Deletions cut 7 bases from V and 1 base from J, with 14 bases between. Looked up from germline, CDR1 is SGHTA and CDR2 is FQGNSA. The CDR3 length is 14 residues. This sample is drawn from a study of cytomegalovirus exposure and HLA in healthy donors. Points from the study as a whole: Across all donors, roughly uniform sequencing depth was an assumption of the presence/absence analyses. In the analysis, some V segments, TRBV6-2 and TRBV6-3 included, were excluded as indistinguishable.

PCR used 60 Vbeta primers and 13 Jbeta primers. The repertoire was sequenced with immunoSEQ multiplex PCR; TCRdb's copy has only in-frame clones and lacks some. Of about 120,000 clones in the sample, 81% were seen once. The V gene is TRBV7-2, the J gene TRBJ2-7; D perhaps matches TRBD1 (5 bases). Source material: PBMCs. This clonotype was sampled from a woman aged 25 to 39 in good health and CMV-seronegative. The CDR3 coding sequence is TGTGCCAGCACCCACGGGCGACAGTCCTACGAGCAGTACTTC. It is translated as CASTHGRQSYEQYF.